This TCR beta chain was sequenced in a study of shared T cell receptors in the human thymus. The protocol was immunoSEQ multiplex PCR, while the TCRdb copy is restricted to in-frame clones and leaves out a portion. The sample lists roughly 560,000 clones, approximately 78% occurring once. The CDR3 totals 15 residues. Between the trimmed V and J ends, which lost 3 bases and 1 base, there was a span of 10 bases. Looked up from germline, CDR1 is ENHRY and CDR2 is SYGVKD. These sequences were also reported in another study, on human thymus T cells. That investigation notes: During corrective heart surgery, resections were taken, and the thymus tissue came from them. Thymic and blood repertoires appeared to carry a bias in their V and J gene usage. Thymic repertoires of unrelated individuals were reported in related research to overlap highly.

Sequenced: thymocytes. The chain carries TRBV10-3 and TRBJ2-1; TRBD2 might be the D (5 bases). This sequence originates from a boy in the first two years of life with a congenital heart defect. As DNA, the CDR3 is TGTGCCATCAGTGACCGCGGGTCATCCTACAATGAGCAGTTCTTC. The encoded protein is CAISDRGSSYNEQFF.